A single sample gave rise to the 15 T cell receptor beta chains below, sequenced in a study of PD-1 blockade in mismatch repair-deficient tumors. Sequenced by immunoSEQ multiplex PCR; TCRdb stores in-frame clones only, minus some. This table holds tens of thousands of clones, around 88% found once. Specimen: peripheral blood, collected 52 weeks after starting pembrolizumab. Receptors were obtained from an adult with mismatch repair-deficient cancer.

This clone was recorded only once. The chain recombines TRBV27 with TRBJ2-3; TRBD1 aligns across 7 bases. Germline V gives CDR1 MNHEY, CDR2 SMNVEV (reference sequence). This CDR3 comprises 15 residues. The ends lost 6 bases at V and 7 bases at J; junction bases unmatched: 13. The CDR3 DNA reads TGTGCCAGCAGCCCCGGACAGGCCCACGGATATACGCAGTATTTT. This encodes CASSPGQAHGYTQYF.

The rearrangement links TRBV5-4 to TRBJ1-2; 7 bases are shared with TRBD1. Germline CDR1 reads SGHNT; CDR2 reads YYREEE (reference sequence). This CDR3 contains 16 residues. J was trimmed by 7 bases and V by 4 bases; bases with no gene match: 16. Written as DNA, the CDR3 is TGTGCCAGCAGCCCCGCGGCCGACAGGGAGGTTGGTGGCTACACCTTC. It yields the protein CASSPAADREVGGYTF.

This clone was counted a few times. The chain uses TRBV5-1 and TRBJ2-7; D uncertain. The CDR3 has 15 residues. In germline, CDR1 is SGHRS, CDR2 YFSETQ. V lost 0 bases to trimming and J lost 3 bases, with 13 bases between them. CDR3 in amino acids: CASSLGGSLVYEQYF. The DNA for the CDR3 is TGCGCCAGCAGCTTGGGAGGTAGTTTGGTCTACGAGCAGTACTTC.

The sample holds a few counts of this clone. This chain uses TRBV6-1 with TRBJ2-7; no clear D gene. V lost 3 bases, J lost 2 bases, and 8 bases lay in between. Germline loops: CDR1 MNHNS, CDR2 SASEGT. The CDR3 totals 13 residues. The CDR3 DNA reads TGTGCCAGCAGTGATATAGGGACCTACGAGCAGTACTTC. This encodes CASSDIGTYEQYF.

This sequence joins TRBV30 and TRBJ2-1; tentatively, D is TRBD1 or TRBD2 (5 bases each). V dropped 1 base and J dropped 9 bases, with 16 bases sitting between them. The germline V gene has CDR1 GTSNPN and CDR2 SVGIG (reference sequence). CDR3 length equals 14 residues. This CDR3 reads CAWSDLGPNPEQFF. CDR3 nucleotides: TGTGCCTGGAGTGATTTGGGACCGAACCCTGAGCAGTTCTTC.

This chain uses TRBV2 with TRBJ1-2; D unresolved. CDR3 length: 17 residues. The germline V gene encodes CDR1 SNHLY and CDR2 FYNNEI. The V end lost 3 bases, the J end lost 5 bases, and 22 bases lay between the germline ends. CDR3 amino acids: CASSEVGMGQSIYGYTF. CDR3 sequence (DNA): TGTGCCAGCAGTGAGGTCGGTATGGGCCAGTCAATTTATGGCTACACCTTC.

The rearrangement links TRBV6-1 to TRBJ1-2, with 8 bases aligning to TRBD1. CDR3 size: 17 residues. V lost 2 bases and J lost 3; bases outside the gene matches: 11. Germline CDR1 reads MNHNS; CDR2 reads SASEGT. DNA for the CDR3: TGTGCCAGCAGTGAACTTATCAGGGGGCTGGTGGACTATGGCTACACCTTC. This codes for CASSELIRGLVDYGYTF.

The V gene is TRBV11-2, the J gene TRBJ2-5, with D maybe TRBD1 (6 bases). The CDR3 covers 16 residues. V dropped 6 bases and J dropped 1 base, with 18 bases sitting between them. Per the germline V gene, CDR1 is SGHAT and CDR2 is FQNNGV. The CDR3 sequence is CASREPGKGVQETQYF. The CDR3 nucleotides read TGTGCCAGCAGAGAACCAGGGAAGGGGGTCCAAGAGACCCAGTACTTC.

The CDR3: CASSMPPFQSRRVVNTEAFF. The CDR3 DNA sequence: TGTGCCAGTAGTATGCCCCCTTTCCAGTCGAGGAGAGTGGTGAACACTGAAGCTTTCTTT. The chain links TRBV19 to TRBJ1-1; D call uncertain. The germline V gene has CDR1 LNHDA and CDR2 SQIVND (reference sequence). This CDR3 region has 20 residues. The ends were cut back, 3 bases at V and 0 bases at J, with 26 bases in the middle.

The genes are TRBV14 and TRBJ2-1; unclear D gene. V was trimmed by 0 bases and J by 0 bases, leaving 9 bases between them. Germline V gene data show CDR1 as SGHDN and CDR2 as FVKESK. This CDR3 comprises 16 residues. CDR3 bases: TGTGCCAGCAGCCAAGATAGGAAGAGCTCCTACAATGAGCAGTTCTTC. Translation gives CASSQDRKSSYNEQFF.

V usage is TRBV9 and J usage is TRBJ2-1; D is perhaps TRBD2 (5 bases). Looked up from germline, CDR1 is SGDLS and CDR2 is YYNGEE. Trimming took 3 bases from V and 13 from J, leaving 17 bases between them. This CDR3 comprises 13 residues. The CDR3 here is CASSERETENQFF. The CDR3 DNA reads TGTGCCAGCAGCGAGAGGGAGACCGAAAATCAGTTCTTC. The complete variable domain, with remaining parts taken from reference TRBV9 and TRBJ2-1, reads DSGVTQTPKHLITATGQRVTLRCSPRSGDLSVYWYQQSLDQGLQFLIQYYNGEERAKGNILERFSAQQFPDLHSELNLSSLELGDSALYFCASSERETENQFFGPGTRLTVL.

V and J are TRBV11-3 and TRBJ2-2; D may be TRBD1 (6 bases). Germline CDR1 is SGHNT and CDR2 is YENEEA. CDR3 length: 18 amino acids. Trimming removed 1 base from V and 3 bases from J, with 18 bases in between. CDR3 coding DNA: TGTGCCAGCAGCTTAGCCTCCGGACAGCAAGCCTACACCGGGGAGCTGTTTTTT. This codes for CASSLASGQQAYTGELFF.

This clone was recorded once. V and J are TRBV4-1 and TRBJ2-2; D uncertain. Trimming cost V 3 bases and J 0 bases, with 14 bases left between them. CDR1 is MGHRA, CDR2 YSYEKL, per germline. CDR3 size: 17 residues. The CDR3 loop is CASSHPIGASNTGELFF. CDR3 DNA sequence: TGCGCCAGCAGCCACCCCATAGGCGCGTCGAACACCGGGGAGCTGTTTTTT.

The CDR3 DNA sequence: TGTGCCACCAGCACTGCCCAGAAGTACAATGAGCAGTTCTTC. Translation gives CATSTAQKYNEQFF. V gene TRBV15 combines with J gene TRBJ2-1, with D uncertain. Germline V lookup: CDR1 LNHNV, CDR2 YYDKDF (reference sequence). Trimming removed 4 bases from V and 4 bases from J, with 11 bases in between. This CDR3 has 14 amino acids. Together with reference TRBV15 and TRBJ2-1, the CDR3 gives the full variable domain: DAMVIQNPRYQVTQFGKPVTLSCSQTLNHNVMYWYQQKSSQAPKLLFHYYDKDFNNEADTPDNFQSRRPNTSFCFLDIRSPGLGDTAMYLCATSTAQKYNEQFFGPGTRLTVL.

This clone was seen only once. The CDR3 DNA reads TGTGCCAGCAGTAAAACTGACACCGGGGAGCTGTTTTTT. It is translated as CASSKTDTGELFF. V and J are TRBV6-5 and TRBJ2-2; D unclear. Deletions cut 5 bases from V and 3 bases from J, with 7 bases between. The CDR3 extends over 13 amino acids. In germline, CDR1 is MNHEY, CDR2 SVGAGI.